This TCR beta chain came from a study of CD8 T cells in ankylosing spondylitis. TCRdb re-analysed the 5' RACE reads in MiXCR, keeping a single row per CDR3 protein. The sample includes approximately 260,000 distinct CDR3 sequences, more than 15% of them seen just once. CDR1 and CDR2 (germline): SQVTM, ANQGSEA. The ends were cut back, 6 bases at V and 0 bases at J, with 9 bases in the middle. This CDR3 spans 12 amino acids. This clonotype came up many times. This clonotype was obtained from a male donor with ankylosing spondylitis or in good health (not recorded which). The chain is built from TRBV29-1 and TRBJ2-7; D is unclear. Sequencing was carried out using blood, either unsorted or a sorted T cell fraction (not recorded which). CDR3 DNA sequence: TGCAGCGTCCAGCTGGGCTCCTACGAGCAGTACTTC. Its translation is CSVQLGSYEQYF.